These 22 T cell receptor beta chains came from one sample sequenced in a study of blood T cell repertoires in COVID-19. Assay used: immunoSEQ multiplex PCR; TCRdb lists only in-frame clones, some missing. The data contain about 97,000 clones, around 87% of them singletons. What was sequenced was peripheral blood. The receptors derive from a human donor in a cohort sampled during active COVID-19.

This chain uses TRBV3-1 (or the pseudogene TRBV3-2) with TRBJ2-1, with 7 bases aligning to TRBD1. The CDR3 is 15 amino acids. Germline V gene sequence: CDR1 LGHDT, CDR2 YNNKEL (reference sequence). The V and J ends lost 4 bases and 9 bases, in that order; junction bases with no gene match: 12. DNA for the CDR3: TGTGCCAGCAGCCCCTATACCTACCGGGACAGTGAGCAGTTCTTC. Protein: CASSPYTYRDSEQFF.

A few counts support this clone. This chain connects TRBV7-9 to TRBJ2-7; weak D call: TRBD2 (6 bases). The CDR3 runs 13 residues. Between the trimmed V and J ends, which lost 0 bases and 11 bases, there was a span of 14 bases. CDR1 and CDR2 (germline): SEHNR, FQNEAQ (reference sequence). The CDR3 here is CASSLAADGGKYF. CDR3 bases: TGTGCCAGCAGCTTAGCGGCGGACGGGGGAAAGTACTTC.

The chain uses TRBV27 and TRBJ2-4; no clear D. The CDR3 runs 13 residues. Per germline, CDR1 MNHEY and CDR2 SMNVEV (reference sequence). V gave up 1 base and J gave up 5 bases, with 6 bases separating them. CDR3 coding DNA: TGTGCCAGCAGTTTATACGGTCAAAACATTCAGTACTTC. This translates into CASSLYGQNIQYF.

The chain links TRBV3-1 (or the pseudogene TRBV3-2) to TRBJ2-3; 11 bases map to TRBD2. This CDR3 is built from 17 residues. V shed 4 bases and J 3 bases; nucleotides not matched to a gene: 9. CDR1 LGHDT and CDR2 YNNKEL come from the germline V gene (reference sequence). CDR3 amino acids: CASSLGGLADGTDTQYF. The CDR3, as DNA: TGTGCCAGCAGCCTGGGGGGACTAGCGGACGGAACAGATACGCAGTATTTT.

The V call is TRBV29-1, the J call TRBJ1-2, with no clear D. Trimming pared 4 bases from V and 0 bases from J, leaving 18 bases between. This CDR3 comprises 16 residues. Germline CDR1 is SQVTM and CDR2 is ANQGSEA. For the CDR3, the DNA is TGCAGCGTTGTAGGCTTCACTACACAAGCTAACTATGGCTACACCTTC. Amino acids: CSVVGFTTQANYGYTF.

V usage is TRBV28 and J usage is TRBJ1-3; maybe TRBD1 (5 bases). V was cut by 6 bases and J by 4 bases, with 7 bases left in between. CDR3 size: 12 residues. Germline-derived CDR1 and CDR2 are MDHEN and SYDVKM. The CDR3 loop is CASRAGGNTIYF. The CDR3 DNA follows: TGTGCCAGCAGGGCAGGGGGAAACACCATATATTTT.

V usage is TRBV5-1 and J usage is TRBJ2-6, with D perhaps TRBD1 (6 bases). This CDR3 comprises 17 residues. Trimming left V 4 bases short and J 0 bases short, with 14 bases between. Germline V gene sequence: CDR1 SGHRS, CDR2 YFSETQ. CDR3 nucleotide sequence: TGCGCCAGCAGCACCAGGGGTCCCAGCTCTGGGGCCAACGTCCTGACTTTC. It translates to CASSTRGPSSGANVLTF. The whole variable domain, remainder taken from reference TRBV5-1 and TRBJ2-6, is KAGVTQTPRYLIKTRGQQVTLSCSPISGHRSVSWYQQTPGQGLQFLFEYFSETQRNKGNFPGRFSGRQFSNSRSEMNVSTLELGDSALYLCASSTRGPSSGANVLTFGAGSRLTVL.

This clone is a singleton in its sample. The rearrangement links TRBV19 to TRBJ2-7; 8 nucleotides match TRBD1. CDR3 length equals 17 residues. From germline, CDR1 is LNHDA and CDR2 SQIVND (reference sequence). The V gene end was trimmed by 5 bases and the J gene end by 3 bases; junction bases not matched to a gene: 15. This CDR3 reads CASSVQSSGTGYYEQYF. CDR3 bases: TGTGCCAGTAGTGTCCAATCGTCCGGGACAGGATACTACGAGCAGTACTTC.

The J gene is TRBJ2-5, the V gene TRBV4-1; TRBD1 is a possible D gene (6 bases). V lost 0 bases to trimming and J lost 2 bases, with 10 bases between them. The V gene's germline CDR1 is MGHRA and CDR2 YSYEKL. This CDR3 has 15 amino acids. CDR3 protein: CASSQEDRRQETQYF. The CDR3 region has the DNA TGCGCCAGCAGCCAAGAAGACAGGAGACAAGAGACCCAGTACTTC.

In this sample, this clone turned up once. The chain carries TRBV5-1 and TRBJ2-5; 8 bases line up with TRBD1. Germline CDR1 SGHRS, CDR2 YFSETQ. The CDR3 has 14 amino acids. V lost 4 bases and J lost 2; bases outside the gene matches: 4. For the CDR3, the DNA is TGCGCCAGCAGCGGTGGGGACAGGCAAGAGACCCAGTACTTC. It translates to CASSGGDRQETQYF.

CDR3 DNA: TGTGCCAGCAGTGTACTGGAGAATTCACCCCTCCACTTT. It codes for CASSVLENSPLHF. The genes are TRBV6-4 and TRBJ1-6, with D hard to call. The CDR3 loop spans 13 amino acids. CDR1 and CDR2 from the germline V gene are MRHNA and SNTAGT. Trimming cost V 4 bases and J 7 bases, with 8 bases left between them.

This chain connects TRBV11-1 to TRBJ1-2; D is uncertain. The CDR3 covers 13 residues. The germline gives CDR1 SGHAT, CDR2 FQDESV (reference sequence). The V gene lost 7 bases and the J gene lost 4 bases, with 13 bases spanning the gap. CDR3 loop: CASTNRASYGYTF. The CDR3 coding sequence is TGTGCCAGCACCAACCGAGCTAGCTATGGCTACACCTTC.

The chain uses TRBV6-1 and TRBJ2-1; 7 bases line up with TRBD2. Germline loops: CDR1 MNHNS, CDR2 SASEGT. Unmatched junction bases numbered 7, after V lost 4 bases and J lost 4 bases. This CDR3 is 15 amino acids long. CDR3 protein: CASSAAGLSYNEQFF. CDR3 in DNA: TGTGCCAGCAGTGCAGCGGGGCTCTCTTACAATGAGCAGTTCTTC.

The chain is built from TRBV21-1 and TRBJ2-7; the D segment call TRBD2 is taken from the table without a DNA check. TRBV21-1 is an annotated pseudogene. The CDR3 has 15 amino acids. In DNA, the CDR3 is TGTGCCAGCAGCAAACCCAAAACGGAGGGTCCCGAGCAGTACTTC. Translating it yields CASSKPKTEGPEQYF.

The rearrangement links TRBV24-1 to TRBJ2-2, with 11 bases that match TRBD1. Germline assignment: CDR1 KGHDR and CDR2 SFDVKD. Unmatched junction bases numbered 5, after V lost 0 bases and J lost 9 bases. CDR3 length equals 16 residues. CDR3 region: CATSDLLDRGLRELFF. CDR3 nucleotides: TGTGCCACCAGTGATTTGTTGGACAGGGGGCTTAGGGAGCTGTTTTTT.

The CDR3 sequence is CASSPNLDGKEGYTF. CDR3 DNA: TGTGCCAGCTCACCGAACTTGGACGGGAAGGAGGGCTACACCTTC. This chain joins TRBV18 and TRBJ1-2; D call uncertain. V was pared by 3 bases and J by 8 bases, with 19 bases between. CDR1 and CDR2 from the germline V gene are KGHSH and LQKENI. The CDR3 runs to 15 residues.

The chain links TRBV19 to TRBJ1-5; D is ambiguous. Trimming removed 1 base from V and 6 bases from J, with 13 bases in between. Germline lookup yields CDR1 LNHDA and CDR2 SQIVND (reference sequence). CDR3 length: 15 residues. The DNA for the CDR3 is TGTGCCAGTAGTATAGGTCCAGGCGGGCTTCAGCCCCAGCATTTT. Translating gives CASSIGPGGLQPQHF.

V gene TRBV6-1 combines with J gene TRBJ2-7; 11 nucleotides match TRBD2. The CDR3 has 16 amino acids. V shed 3 bases and J 3 bases; nucleotides not matched to a gene: 7. Germline V CDR1 and CDR2: MNHNS, SASEGT. The DNA of the CDR3 is TGTGCCAGCAGTGAGGTTAGCGGGAGGGTGGTCTACGAGCAGTACTTC. This translates into CASSEVSGRVVYEQYF.

The J gene is TRBJ2-1, the V gene TRBV9; D is ambiguous. With 4 bases removed from V and 0 bases from J, the gap between germline ends came to 8 bases. In germline, CDR1 is SGDLS, CDR2 YYNGEE. This CDR3 comprises 14 residues. Written as DNA, the CDR3 is TGTGCCAGCAGCCCGACACCCTCCTACAATGAGCAGTTCTTC. Its translation is CASSPTPSYNEQFF.

This clone came up once. The genes are TRBV6-4 and TRBJ1-6; D may be TRBD1 (5 bases). The V gene's germline CDR1 is MRHNA and CDR2 SNTAGT. Deletions cut 4 bases from V and 4 bases from J, with 14 bases between. This CDR3 comprises 16 residues. The CDR3 region is CASSAPGELYNSPLHF. The CDR3 nucleotides read TGTGCCAGCAGTGCCCCGGGGGAACTTTATAATTCACCCCTCCACTTT.

The table lists this clone with a few counts. The J gene is TRBJ2-7, the V gene TRBV28, with D tentatively TRBD1 (7 bases). V lost 8 bases to trimming and J lost 0 bases, with 14 bases between them. CDR3 size: 14 residues. Germline V gene sequence: CDR1 MDHEN, CDR2 SYDVKM. CDR3 in amino acids: CASGGTAGSYEQYF. In nucleotides, the CDR3 is TGTGCCAGCGGCGGGACAGCGGGCTCCTACGAGCAGTACTTC. Based on the CDR3 plus reference TRBV28 and TRBJ2-7, the full variable domain is DVKVTQSSRYLVKRTGEKVFLECVQDMDHENMFWYRQDPGLGLRLIYFSYDVKMKEKGDIPEGYSVSREKKERFSLILESASTNQTSMYLCASGGTAGSYEQYFGPGTRLTVT.

This chain joins TRBV10-3 and TRBJ2-7, with D tentatively TRBD2 (6 bases). Trimming took 0 bases from V and 3 from J, leaving 15 bases between them. Germline CDR1 ENHRY, CDR2 SYGVKD. This CDR3 contains 16 residues. The CDR3 nucleotides read TGTGCCATCAGTGAGTCAGGGACTGACGGTATCTACGAGCAGTACTTC. The encoded protein is CAISESGTDGIYEQYF.